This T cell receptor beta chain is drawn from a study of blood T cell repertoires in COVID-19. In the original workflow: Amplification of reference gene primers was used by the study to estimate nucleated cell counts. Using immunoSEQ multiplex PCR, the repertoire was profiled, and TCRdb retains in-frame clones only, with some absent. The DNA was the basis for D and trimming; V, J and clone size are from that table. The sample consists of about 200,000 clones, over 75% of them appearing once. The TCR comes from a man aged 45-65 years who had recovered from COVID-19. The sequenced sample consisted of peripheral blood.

In nucleotides, the CDR3 is TGTGCCAGCAGTTTAGGACTAGCGGGATACAATGAGCAGTTCTTC. This sequence encodes CASSLGLAGYNEQFF. The chain links TRBV27 to TRBJ2-1; 12 bases line up with TRBD2. This CDR3 has 15 residues. Trimming cost V 2 bases and J 4 bases; bases outside gene matches: 0. CDR1 MNHEY and CDR2 SMNVEV come from the germline V gene (reference sequence).